These 12 T cell receptor beta chains were sequenced from one sample in a study of T cells in Graves' hyperthyroidism and ophthalmopathy. From RNA transcripts, TCR beta CDR3 regions were amplified. The HTBI primer set served for first-round RT-PCR of the TCR CDR3. TCRdb independently ran MiXCR on the multiplex PCR reads; one entry per CDR3 protein. The sample has around 350,000 distinct CDR3 sequences, 17% seen once; the top ten hold 30% to 40%. Sequencing was carried out using blood. These receptor sequences come from a woman younger than 45 with Graves' hyperthyroidism that later progressed to Graves' ophthalmopathy.

This rearrangement joins TRBV5-5 to TRBJ2-2; 10 positions match TRBD1. Germline CDR1 and CDR2: SGHKS and YYEKEE (reference sequence). This CDR3 has 16 residues. Trimming cost V 4 bases and J 5 bases; bases outside gene matches: 8. CDR3 DNA: TGTGCCAGCAGCGCGCCGGGACAGGGGATGACCGGGGAGCTGTTTTTT. Its protein is CASSAPGQGMTGELFF.

This clonotype was observed at least ten times. The CDR3 loop is CASSEGKGLAGQETQYF. Written as DNA, the CDR3 is TGTGCCAGCAGTGAAGGGAAAGGACTAGCGGGACAAGAGACCCAGTACTTC. The chain joins TRBV6-1 to TRBJ2-5, with 12 bases lining up with TRBD2. The CDR3 totals 17 residues. Germline trimming cut 1 base from V and 2 bases from J; bases unmatched to any gene: 5. From germline, CDR1 is MNHNS and CDR2 SASEGT.

This clonotype was detected only a few times. The rearrangement links TRBV5-1 to TRBJ2-1, with 8 bases lining up with TRBD1. There are 20 residues in the CDR3. The germline V gene has CDR1 SGHRS and CDR2 YFSETQ. V lost 4 bases, J lost 0 bases, and 18 bases stayed unmatched. The CDR3, as DNA: TGCGCCAGCAGCAGGCATCCGGGACAGGAATCGAGATTCTCCTACAATGAGCAGTTCTTC. Translating it yields CASSRHPGQESRFSYNEQFF.

This clonotype appeared many times. The chain recombines TRBV24-1 with TRBJ2-3; the match to TRBD2 covers 8 bases. The CDR3 is made up of 20 amino acids. Trimming cost V 2 bases and J 1 base; bases outside gene matches: 16. CDR1 and CDR2 (germline): KGHDR, SFDVKD. The CDR3 DNA sequence: TGTGCCACCAGTGATTCGCACTCGGGACTAGTGTTTTACGGCACAGATACGCAGTATTTT. It is translated as CATSDSHSGLVFYGTDTQYF.

This clonotype has a count of ten or more. V usage is TRBV27 and J usage is TRBJ1-1; TRBD1 agrees at 9 bases. From germline, CDR1 is MNHEY and CDR2 SMNVEV (reference sequence). The V segment lost 2 bases and the J segment 0 bases; nucleotides outside the gene matches: 7. This CDR3 is 17 amino acids long. The CDR3 loop reads CASSLRGTGPMNTEAFF. Written as DNA, the CDR3 is TGTGCCAGCAGTTTACGCGGGACAGGGCCCATGAACACTGAAGCTTTCTTT.

Written as DNA, the CDR3 is TGCAGTGCTCCACTCTTTTCCGGGACTAGCGGAACCCGACTCCTTTACGAGCAGTACTTC. Amino acid sequence: CSAPLFSGTSGTRLLYEQYF. This chain links TRBV20-1 with TRBJ2-7; 11 nucleotides line up with TRBD2. The length of the CDR3 is 20 residues. The germline gives CDR1 DFQATT, CDR2 SNEGSKA (reference sequence). The V and J ends lost 5 bases and 4 bases, in that order; junction bases with no gene match: 25.

Comment on this clonotype: This may come from a read error, since a much larger clone is one base off. As DNA, the CDR3 is TGTGCCAGCGGCGTGACATTCCAGCATTTT. Amino acid sequence: CASGVTFQHF. The chain carries TRBV12-3 or TRBV12-4 and TRBJ1-5; no clear D. Trimming cost V 8 bases and J 12 bases, with 11 bases left between them. This CDR3 is built from 10 residues.

In this sample, this clonotype turned up many times. This sequence joins TRBV28 and TRBJ2-7; TRBD1 or TRBD2 may be the D gene (6 bases each). The CDR3 length is 14 residues. Germline V gene sequence: CDR1 MDHEN, CDR2 SYDVKM. Trimming shortened V by 3 bases and J by 4 bases, and 13 bases separated the two germline ends. This chain's CDR3 is CASSFAQGRYEQYF. For the CDR3, the DNA is TGTGCCAGCAGTTTCGCGCAGGGGAGGTACGAGCAGTACTTC.

This clonotype was recorded at least ten times. This chain connects TRBV7-9 to TRBJ2-6; possibly TRBD2 for D (5 bases). CDR1 and CDR2 (germline): SEHNR, FQNEAQ (reference sequence). The CDR3 has 16 residues. The V gene lost 5 bases and the J gene lost 4 bases, with 15 bases spanning the gap. The CDR3 loop is CASSNTTGRGANVLTF. The CDR3 nucleotides are TGTGCCAGCAGCAACACAACGGGAAGGGGGGCCAACGTCCTGACTTTC.

Ten or more counts support this clonotype. The V and J genes are TRBV10-3 and TRBJ2-3; D is unclear. CDR3 length: 14 residues. From germline, CDR1 is ENHRY and CDR2 SYGVKD. The V gene lost 0 bases and the J gene lost 5 bases, with 9 bases spanning the gap. The CDR3 protein is CAISESTVGDTQYF. CDR3 DNA sequence: TGTGCCATCAGTGAGTCAACAGTTGGAGATACGCAGTATTTT.

This clonotype was seen many times. The chain has TRBV11-2 and TRBJ2-5, with 12 bases fitting TRBD2. The CDR3 has 19 amino acids. V was pared by 1 base and J by 2 bases, with 11 bases of the junction left unmatched. From germline, CDR1 is SGHAT and CDR2 FQNNGV. The CDR3 loop is CASSLVYASGGAPQETQYF. As DNA, the CDR3 is TGTGCCAGCAGCTTAGTATACGCTAGCGGGGGGGCCCCACAAGAGACCCAGTACTTC.

The genes are TRBV19 and TRBJ2-3; 11 bases fit TRBD2. V lost 5 bases to trimming and J lost 2 bases; unmatched junction nucleotides: 3. In germline, CDR1 is LNHDA, CDR2 SQIVND (reference sequence). This CDR3 has 15 residues. In nucleotides, the CDR3 is TGTGCCAGTAGTTCGACTAGCGGGATCACAGATACGCAGTATTTT. The encoded protein is CASSSTSGITDTQYF.